These T cell receptor beta chains were read from a single sample in a study of T-cell memory formation after mild COVID-19. MiXCR, run by TCRdb on the 5' RACE reads, gives a single entry per CDR3 protein. The table has about half a million distinct CDR3 sequences, roughly 18% seen once. Source material: PBMCs or a T cell subset sorted from them (not recorded which). These receptors were collected from an adult woman who had mild COVID-19 (a few samples of this study predate the infection). Cell type and time point are not known. CDR3s include the opening cysteine and the closing phenylalanine or tryptophan. Fields, in order: D gene, CDR3 length, clone size, V gene, J gene, CDR3 DNA, CDR3 protein. A D gene is named only where the DNA matches it firmly. A clone size is listed for some rows: how often the clone was seen (once, few, many), or a class if it is expanded.

D gene: NA
CDR3 length: 13
clone size: few
V gene: TRBV12-3/TRBV12-4
J gene: TRBJ2-7
CDR3 DNA: TGTGCCAGCTGCTTCGGAGTGGCCTACGAGCAGTACTTC
CDR3 protein: CASCFGVAYEQYF

D gene: TRBD2
CDR3 length: 16
clone size: NA
V gene: TRBV4-2
J gene: TRBJ2-2
CDR3 DNA: TGTGCCAGCAGCCAAGAACGACGGACTAGCGGTTGGGAGCTGTTTTTT
CDR3 protein: CASSQERRTSGWELFF

D gene: NA
CDR3 length: 16
clone size: few
V gene: TRBV9
J gene: TRBJ2-3
CDR3 DNA: TGTGCCAGCAGCATCTATGCGGGGTCTAGCACAGATACGCAGTATTTT
CDR3 protein: CASSIYAGSSTDTQYF

D gene: TRBD2
CDR3 length: 16
clone size: NA
V gene: TRBV4-2
J gene: TRBJ2-1
CDR3 DNA: TGTGCCAGCAGCCAACTAGCGGGAGGGCCTGGGAATGAGCAGTTCTTC
CDR3 protein: CASSQLAGGPGNEQFF

D gene: TRBD2
CDR3 length: 17
clone size: NA
V gene: TRBV29-1
J gene: TRBJ2-1
CDR3 DNA: TGCAGCGCCTCAAGGGCAAGCGGGAGTTTCTCTTACAATGAGCAGTTCTTC
CDR3 protein: CSASRASGSFSYNEQFF

D gene: NA
CDR3 length: 12
clone size: few
V gene: TRBV5-1
J gene: TRBJ2-7
CDR3 DNA: TGCGCCAGCTGCGAACTACCCTACGAGCAGTACTTC
CDR3 protein: CASCELPYEQYF

D gene: NA
CDR3 length: 14
clone size: NA
V gene: TRBV5-1
J gene: TRBJ2-7
CDR3 DNA: TGCGCCAGCAGCTTGGATGAACTAGGCTACGAGCAGTACTTC
CDR3 protein: CASSLDELGYEQYF

D gene: TRBD2
CDR3 length: 15
clone size: few
V gene: TRBV9
J gene: TRBJ2-3
CDR3 DNA: TGTGCCAGCAGCGCGTGGACTAGCGGCACAGATACGCAGTATTTT
CDR3 protein: CASSAWTSGTDTQYF

D gene: NA
CDR3 length: 13
clone size: few
V gene: TRBV19
J gene: TRBJ1-2
CDR3 DNA: TGTGCCAGTAGTCGACTCCAGGGAGATGGCTACACCTTC
CDR3 protein: CASSRLQGDGYTF

D gene: TRBD2
CDR3 length: 15
clone size: NA
V gene: TRBV7-8
J gene: TRBJ2-5
CDR3 DNA: TGTGCCAGCAGCCCCTTAGCGGGAGACGGAGAGACCCAGTACTTC
CDR3 protein: CASSPLAGDGETQYF

D gene: TRBD2
CDR3 length: 15
clone size: NA
V gene: TRBV28
J gene: TRBJ2-3
CDR3 DNA: TGTGCCAGCACCCTAGGGCTAGCGGGGACGGGGGCGCAGTATTTT
CDR3 protein: CASTLGLAGTGAQYF

D gene: NA
CDR3 length: 14
clone size: NA
V gene: TRBV7-3
J gene: TRBJ2-7
CDR3 DNA: TGTGCCAGCAGCTTTGGGGGGACATCCTACGAGCAGTACTTC
CDR3 protein: CASSFGGTSYEQYF

D gene: NA
CDR3 length: 13
clone size: NA
V gene: TRBV2
J gene: TRBJ2-1
CDR3 DNA: TGTGCCAGCAGTGACGGTTCGTACCCAGAGCAGTTCTTC
CDR3 protein: CASSDGSYPEQFF

D gene: NA
CDR3 length: 16
clone size: NA
V gene: TRBV7-9
J gene: TRBJ2-1
CDR3 DNA: TGTGCCAGCAGCTACCCAGACAGGAGCTCCTACAATGAGCAGTTCTTC
CDR3 protein: CASSYPDRSSYNEQFF

D gene: TRBD1
CDR3 length: 16
clone size: many
V gene: TRBV2
J gene: TRBJ2-5
CDR3 DNA: TGTGCCAGCAGTGATGACGGGACAGGGGTCGGTGAGACCCAGTACTTC
CDR3 protein: CASSDDGTGVGETQYF

D gene: NA
CDR3 length: 16
clone size: few
V gene: TRBV12-3/TRBV12-4
J gene: TRBJ1-5
CDR3 DNA: TGTGCCAGCAGTTTAGGGGGAACAGGTAGCAATCAGCCCCAGCATTTT
CDR3 protein: CASSLGGTGSNQPQHF

D gene: NA
CDR3 length: 13
clone size: NA
V gene: TRBV18
J gene: TRBJ1-1
CDR3 DNA: TGTGCCAGCTCAACTGAGATGAACACTGAAGCTTTCTTT
CDR3 protein: CASSTEMNTEAFF

D gene: NA
CDR3 length: 15
clone size: few
V gene: TRBV2
J gene: TRBJ2-3
CDR3 DNA: TGTGCCAGCAGTGAAGGGCGAACCAGGGCAGATACGCAGTATTTT
CDR3 protein: CASSEGRTRADTQYF

D gene: TRBD1
CDR3 length: 15
clone size: few
V gene: TRBV18
J gene: TRBJ1-1
CDR3 DNA: TGTGCCAGCTCACGCCCCGGACAGGGGAACACTGAAGCTTTCTTT
CDR3 protein: CASSRPGQGNTEAFF

D gene: NA
CDR3 length: 14
clone size: NA
V gene: TRBV6-2/TRBV6-3
J gene: TRBJ1-5
CDR3 DNA: TGTGCCAGCAGTTGGGGGATAGGAAGTCAGCCCCAGCATTTT
CDR3 protein: CASSWGIGSQPQHF

D gene: NA
CDR3 length: 14
clone size: NA
V gene: TRBV18
J gene: TRBJ2-3
CDR3 DNA: TGTGCCAGCTCACCACCCCCTCGGGCGGTAACGCAGTATTTT
CDR3 protein: CASSPPPRAVTQYF

D gene: NA
CDR3 length: 14
clone size: NA
V gene: TRBV20-1
J gene: TRBJ1-6
CDR3 DNA: TGCAGTGCTGACCGGGACCCAGGACGTTCACCCCTCCACTTT
CDR3 protein: CSADRDPGRSPLHF

D gene: NA
CDR3 length: 16
clone size: NA
V gene: TRBV30
J gene: TRBJ2-2
CDR3 DNA: TGTGCCTGGAGTGACCCGGATGTTAAACTCACCGGGGAGCTGTTTTTT
CDR3 protein: CAWSDPDVKLTGELFF

D gene: NA
CDR3 length: 15
clone size: NA
V gene: TRBV4-3
J gene: TRBJ2-3
CDR3 DNA: TGCGCCAGCAGCCAAGTCTTTAGGGATGGGAATACGCAGTATTTT
CDR3 protein: CASSQVFRDGNTQYF

D gene: TRBD1
CDR3 length: 15
clone size: NA
V gene: TRBV7-9
J gene: TRBJ2-1
CDR3 DNA: TGTGCCAGCAGCTTAGTTCAGGGGGACTACAATGAGCAGTTCTTC
CDR3 protein: CASSLVQGDYNEQFF

D gene: NA
CDR3 length: 13
clone size: NA
V gene: TRBV5-1
J gene: TRBJ2-3
CDR3 DNA: TGCGCCAGCAGCTTTCAGGGGTCGGATACGCAGTATTTT
CDR3 protein: CASSFQGSDTQYF

D gene: NA
CDR3 length: 15
clone size: few
V gene: TRBV11-2
J gene: TRBJ2-7
CDR3 DNA: TGTGCCAGCAGCCTCGGACACACAGGCTCCTACGAGCAGTACTTC
CDR3 protein: CASSLGHTGSYEQYF

D gene: NA
CDR3 length: 15
clone size: NA
V gene: TRBV10-3
J gene: TRBJ2-1
CDR3 DNA: TGTGCCATCAGTGAGTGGGTGCCCGGAGGGGGTGAGCAGTTCTTC
CDR3 protein: CAISEWVPGGGEQFF

D gene: TRBD2
CDR3 length: 12
clone size: NA
V gene: TRBV4-1
J gene: TRBJ2-1
CDR3 DNA: TGCGCCAGCAGGTCCGGGGGGAATGAGCAGTTCTTC
CDR3 protein: CASRSGGNEQFF

D gene: TRBD2
CDR3 length: 16
clone size: few
V gene: TRBV18
J gene: TRBJ2-1
CDR3 DNA: TGTGCCAGCCACGACAAGGGACTAAAGGCGAACAATGAGCAGTTCTTC
CDR3 protein: CASHDKGLKANNEQFF

D gene: NA
CDR3 length: 15
clone size: few
V gene: TRBV5-1
J gene: TRBJ2-1
CDR3 DNA: TGCGCCAGCAGCCCCCCCAGGGGGGGGTTTGATGAGCAGTTCTTC
CDR3 protein: CASSPPRGGFDEQFF

D gene: NA
CDR3 length: 17
clone size: NA
V gene: TRBV5-1
J gene: TRBJ2-5
CDR3 DNA: TGCGCCAGCAGTTCCGGGCCCAGTGGGTCCTCACAAGAGACCCAGTACTTC
CDR3 protein: CASSSGPSGSSQETQYF

D gene: TRBD2
CDR3 length: 15
clone size: NA
V gene: TRBV9
J gene: TRBJ2-1
CDR3 DNA: TGTGCCAGCAGCGGTGGGACTAGCGGGGGTAGTGAGCAGTTCTTC
CDR3 protein: CASSGGTSGGSEQFF

D gene: NA
CDR3 length: 14
clone size: many
V gene: TRBV4-1
J gene: TRBJ2-5
CDR3 DNA: TGCGCCAGCAGCCAAGGACACCAAAGAGAGACCCAGTACTTC
CDR3 protein: CASSQGHQRETQYF

D gene: TRBD1
CDR3 length: 17
clone size: NA
V gene: TRBV11-2
J gene: TRBJ2-7
CDR3 DNA: TGTGCCAGCAGCTTAGAATCCGGGACAGGGACCACCTACGAGCAGTACTTC
CDR3 protein: CASSLESGTGTTYEQYF

D gene: NA
CDR3 length: 13
clone size: NA
V gene: TRBV2
J gene: TRBJ2-7
CDR3 DNA: TGTGCCAGTGGGGAACAGGGAAATGGCGAGCAGTACTTC
CDR3 protein: CASGEQGNGEQYF

D gene: TRBD1
CDR3 length: 15
clone size: NA
V gene: TRBV20-1
J gene: TRBJ2-7
CDR3 DNA: TGCAGTGCTAGAGACCAGGACAGGGGATCCGACGAGCAGTACTTC
CDR3 protein: CSARDQDRGSDEQYF

D gene: NA
CDR3 length: 18
clone size: NA
V gene: TRBV3-2
J gene: TRBJ1-5
CDR3 DNA: TGTGCCAGCAGCCAAGATAACAGGGTGAGAACGTGCAATCAGCCCCAGCATTTT
CDR3 protein: CASSQDNRVRTCNQPQHF

D gene: TRBD1
CDR3 length: 15
clone size: few
V gene: TRBV7-6
J gene: TRBJ2-1
CDR3 DNA: TGTGCCAGCAGCCAGGACAGGCGTCCCTACAATGAGCAGTTCTTC
CDR3 protein: CASSQDRRPYNEQFF

D gene: NA
CDR3 length: 12
clone size: NA
V gene: TRBV4-3
J gene: TRBJ2-1
CDR3 DNA: TGCGCCAGCAGCTCGCGGAGCGGGGAGCAGTTCTTC
CDR3 protein: CASSSRSGEQFF

D gene: TRBD2
CDR3 length: 14
clone size: NA
V gene: TRBV18
J gene: TRBJ2-5
CDR3 DNA: TGTGCCAGCTCACAACGGGACTATCAAGAGACCCAGTACTTC
CDR3 protein: CASSQRDYQETQYF

D gene: TRBD1
CDR3 length: 15
clone size: few
V gene: TRBV10-3
J gene: TRBJ1-4
CDR3 DNA: TGTGCCATCAGTGATAACGACAGGGGCAATGAAAAACTGTTTTTT
CDR3 protein: CAISDNDRGNEKLFF

D gene: NA
CDR3 length: 16
clone size: few
V gene: TRBV9
J gene: TRBJ2-1
CDR3 DNA: TGTGCCAGCAGCTTCCGGGCCCCGGGCTCCTACAATGAGCAGTTCTTC
CDR3 protein: CASSFRAPGSYNEQFF

D gene: NA
CDR3 length: 19
clone size: many
V gene: TRBV5-1
J gene: TRBJ2-2
CDR3 DNA: TGCGCCAGCAGCTTGGAGGGACCGCGGGGGCCAACAAGGACCGGGGAGCTGTTTTTT
CDR3 protein: CASSLEGPRGPTRTGELFF

D gene: NA
CDR3 length: 13
clone size: few
V gene: TRBV27
J gene: TRBJ2-4
CDR3 DNA: TGTGCCAGCAGTTTCTCAGGGCAAAACATTCAGTACTTC
CDR3 protein: CASSFSGQNIQYF

D gene: NA
CDR3 length: 13
clone size: many
V gene: TRBV12-3/TRBV12-4
J gene: TRBJ2-3
CDR3 DNA: TGTGCCAGCAGCTTAGTAGGGTCAGATACGCAGTATTTT
CDR3 protein: CASSLVGSDTQYF

D gene: NA
CDR3 length: 13
clone size: NA
V gene: TRBV7-3
J gene: TRBJ2-5
CDR3 DNA: TGTGCCAGCAGCCTAGGGATGAAAGAGACCCAGTACTTC
CDR3 protein: CASSLGMKETQYF

D gene: NA
CDR3 length: 16
clone size: NA
V gene: TRBV3-1
J gene: TRBJ1-2
CDR3 DNA: TGTGCCAGCAGCCAAGGAAGCATACAGGGTCACTATGGCTACACCTTC
CDR3 protein: CASSQGSIQGHYGYTF

D gene: NA
CDR3 length: 15
clone size: NA
V gene: TRBV9
J gene: TRBJ1-1
CDR3 DNA: TGTGCCAGCAGCGTACACCAGGGTCTGAACACTGAAGCTTTCTTT
CDR3 protein: CASSVHQGLNTEAFF

D gene: NA
CDR3 length: 15
clone size: NA
V gene: TRBV7-2
J gene: TRBJ2-2
CDR3 DNA: TGTGCCAGCACGTCCCGGAGGGGGGGGACCGGGGAGCTGTTTTTT
CDR3 protein: CASTSRRGGTGELFF

D gene: NA
CDR3 length: 15
clone size: NA
V gene: TRBV6-5
J gene: TRBJ2-2
CDR3 DNA: TGTGCCAGCAGTTACAGGATGGGAACAACCGGGGAGCTGTTTTTT
CDR3 protein: CASSYRMGTTGELFF

D gene: NA
CDR3 length: 17
clone size: NA
V gene: TRBV20-1
J gene: TRBJ1-2
CDR3 DNA: TGCAGTGCTAGAGATAGGAGCAGGGCGCATTCGAACTATGGCTACACCTTC
CDR3 protein: CSARDRSRAHSNYGYTF

D gene: TRBD2
CDR3 length: 15
clone size: few
V gene: TRBV7-8
J gene: TRBJ2-3
CDR3 DNA: TGTGCCAGCAGCCTGGGCGTGGGGGGGTTAGATACGCAGTATTTT
CDR3 protein: CASSLGVGGLDTQYF